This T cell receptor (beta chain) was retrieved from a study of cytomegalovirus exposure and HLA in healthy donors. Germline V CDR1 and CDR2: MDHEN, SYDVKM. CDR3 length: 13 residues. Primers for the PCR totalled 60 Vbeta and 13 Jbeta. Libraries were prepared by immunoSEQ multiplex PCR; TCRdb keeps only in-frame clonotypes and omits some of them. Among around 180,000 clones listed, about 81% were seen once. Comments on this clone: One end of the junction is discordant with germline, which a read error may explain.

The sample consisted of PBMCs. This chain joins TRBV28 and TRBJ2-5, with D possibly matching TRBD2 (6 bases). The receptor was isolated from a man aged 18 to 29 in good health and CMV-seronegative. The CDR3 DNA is TGTGCCAGCAGTCCAACCAGAGTGGCGGGAATACACTTC. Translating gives CASSPTRVAGIHF.